The 20 T cell receptor beta chains listed next were all sequenced from one sample in a study of blood T cell repertoires in COVID-19. The repertoire was sequenced with immunoSEQ multiplex PCR; TCRdb's copy has only in-frame clones and lacks some. The table has under 200,000 clones, approximately 86% seen once. Sequenced sample: PBMCs or T cells enriched from blood (not recorded which). These receptors were obtained from a woman aged 60-70 years with acute COVID-19.

The chain links TRBV5-4 to TRBJ1-1; TRBD1 agrees at 7 bases. J was trimmed by 5 bases and V by 4 bases; bases with no gene match: 8. The CDR3 runs 14 residues. Germline-derived CDR1 and CDR2 are SGHNT and YYREEE (reference sequence). CDR3 in amino acids: CASSREGGLTEAFF. The CDR3 coding sequence is TGTGCCAGCAGCCGTGAAGGGGGCTTGACTGAAGCTTTCTTT.

The J gene is TRBJ2-4, the V gene TRBV6-2 or TRBV6-3; 7 nucleotides line up with TRBD1. CDR1 is MNHEY and CDR2 is SVGEGT in the germline V gene. V lost 4 bases and J lost 4; bases outside the gene matches: 7. The CDR3 covers 15 residues. CDR3 residues: CASSSVTGQKNIQYF. CDR3 bases: TGTGCCAGCAGTTCCGTAACGGGACAGAAAAACATTCAGTACTTC.

A single count supports this clone. The chain is built from TRBV21-1 and TRBJ2-7; TRBD1 is taken as the D call from the table, unchecked against the DNA. TRBV21-1 has pseudogene status. The CDR3 is 17 residues long. DNA for the CDR3: TGTGCCAGCAGCACTCCAATTCGGGACAGGGCCTTCTACGAGCAGTACTTC. Translation gives CASSTPIRDRAFYEQYF.

This clone has just a few counts. J is TRBJ1-1 and V is TRBV5-1; 7 bases agree with TRBD1. This CDR3 has 15 residues. V was clipped by 2 bases and J by 3 bases; unmatched bases: 7. The germline V gene encodes CDR1 SGHRS and CDR2 YFSETQ. DNA of the CDR3: TGCGCCAGCAGCTTAAGGGGGCCGAGGGACACTGAAGCTTTCTTT. Translated, it gives CASSLRGPRDTEAFF.

V is TRBV6-5 and J is TRBJ1-5, with TRBD1 identical over 9 bases. V was clipped by 6 bases and J by 7 bases; unmatched bases: 10. The CDR3 sequence is 15 residues long. Germline V gene sequence: CDR1 MNHEY, CDR2 SVGAGI. The CDR3 is CASRRTGVADQPQHF. The CDR3 bases are TGTGCCAGCAGGCGGACAGGGGTGGCTGACCAGCCCCAGCATTTT.

The chain is built from TRBV28 and TRBJ1-5; TRBD1 agrees at 7 bases. J was trimmed by 3 bases and V by 6 bases; bases with no gene match: 5. The CDR3 consists of 14 residues. The germline V gene encodes CDR1 MDHEN and CDR2 SYDVKM. Here the CDR3 DNA reads TGTGCCAGCAGCATAGGACAGGCCAATCAGCCCCAGCATTTT. Encoded protein: CASSIGQANQPQHF.

The chain employs TRBV21-1 and TRBJ2-7; whether TRBD1, the table's D call, matches the DNA was not checked. TRBV21-1 is reported as a pseudogene. The length of the CDR3 is 15 residues. The CDR3 DNA reads TGTGCCAGCACCACCACTGACAGGGTAGGAAACGAGCAGTACGTC. It encodes CASTTTDRVGNEQYV.

The V gene is TRBV28, the J gene TRBJ1-5; the match to TRBD1 covers 11 bases. The germline V gene has CDR1 MDHEN and CDR2 SYDVKM. The V gene end was trimmed by 5 bases and the J gene end by 6 bases; junction bases not matched to a gene: 6. The CDR3 runs to 15 residues. The DNA of the CDR3 is TGTGCCAGCAGTGGACCCGGGACAGGGGGTCAGCCCCAGCATTTT. It yields the protein CASSGPGTGGQPQHF.

The chain uses TRBV5-1 and TRBJ1-2; TRBD1 agrees at 9 bases. This CDR3 is 16 amino acids long. The V gene end was trimmed by 6 bases and the J gene end by 4 bases; junction bases not matched to a gene: 13. The germline CDR1 and CDR2 sequences are SGHRS and YFSETQ. The CDR3 is CASTPTGGVGGYGYTF. CDR3 DNA sequence: TGCGCCAGCACCCCCACAGGGGGCGTGGGTGGCTATGGCTACACCTTC.

V gene TRBV2 combines with J gene TRBJ2-5; 8 bases are a match to TRBD2. The CDR3 runs to 17 residues. CDR1 SNHLY and CDR2 FYNNEI come from the germline V gene. J gave up 2 bases and V 6 bases, and 14 bases lay outside the gene matches. CDR3 bases: TGTGCCAGCAGCGAGGGGCTAGCGGGCGGTGTACAAGAGACCCAGTACTTC. Its protein is CASSEGLAGGVQETQYF.

The chain employs TRBV6-5 and TRBJ1-2; D ambiguous. Per germline, CDR1 MNHEY and CDR2 SVGAGI. V lost 5 bases and J 2 bases, leaving 6 bases between the germline ends. The CDR3 runs 12 residues. CDR3 sequence: CASSSRNYGYTF. The CDR3 nucleotides are TGTGCCAGCAGTAGTCGGAACTATGGCTACACCTTC.

The chain is built from TRBV6-2 or TRBV6-3 and TRBJ2-7, with a possible D match to TRBD1 (8 bases). The length of the CDR3 is 18 residues. V was pared by 2 bases and J by 5 bases, with 25 bases between. Looked up from germline, CDR1 is MNHEY and CDR2 is SVGEGT. As DNA, the CDR3 is TGTGCCAGCAGTTACCCCTCCAGTCTAGCGGACAGGGATAACGAGCAGTACTTC. It yields the protein CASSYPSSLADRDNEQYF.

The genes are TRBV10-1 and TRBJ1-1; 8 bases map to TRBD1. This CDR3 region has 14 residues. Unmatched junction bases numbered 6, after V lost 6 bases and J lost 3 bases. Germline V gene sequence: CDR1 WNHNN, CDR2 SYGVQD (reference sequence). CDR3 in DNA: TGCGCCAGCAGCCCCGGGACAGGTTACACTGAAGCTTTCTTT. The encoded protein is CASSPGTGYTEAFF.

V gene TRBV2 combines with J gene TRBJ1-1; tentative D call: TRBD1 (5 bases). Trimming pared 4 bases from V and 5 bases from J, leaving 11 bases between. CDR3 length equals 13 residues. Germline CDR1 SNHLY, CDR2 FYNNEI. CDR3 sequence: CASSGQGDTEAFF. The CDR3 DNA reads as TGTGCCAGCAGTGGGCAGGGTGATACTGAAGCTTTCTTT. Supplemented by reference TRBV2 and TRBJ1-1, the full variable domain reads EPEVTQTPSHQVTQMGQEVILRCVPISNHLYFYWYRQILGQKVEFLVSFYNNEISEKSEIFDDQFSVERPDGSNFTLKIRSTKLEDSAMYFCASSGQGDTEAFFGQGTRLTVV.

V usage is TRBV9 and J usage is TRBJ2-5; 9 nucleotides agree with TRBD2. CDR1 and CDR2 (germline): SGDLS, YYNGEE. CDR3 length equals 15 residues. The V and J ends lost 2 bases and 2 bases, in that order; junction bases with no gene match: 4. This chain's CDR3 is CASSVPLAGQETQYF. The CDR3 DNA follows: TGTGCCAGCAGCGTCCCGCTAGCGGGACAAGAGACCCAGTACTTC.

This clone was detected a few times. This chain links TRBV2 with TRBJ2-4; 13 bases map to TRBD2. Losses at the gene ends were 6 bases for V and 0 bases for J; bases not matched to a gene: 8. There are 18 residues in the CDR3. CDR1 is SNHLY and CDR2 is FYNNEI in the germline V gene. CDR3 residues: CASRQTSGGSLAKNIQYF. The CDR3 DNA sequence: TGTGCCAGCAGACAGACTAGCGGGGGGTCACTAGCCAAAAACATTCAGTACTTC.

This clone was seen a few times. The chain carries TRBV28 and TRBJ1-2; D remains unclear. The V end was cut by 5 bases, the J end by 2 bases, with 12 bases between. The CDR3 has 14 residues. CDR1 and CDR2 (germline): MDHEN, SYDVKM. For the CDR3, the DNA is TGTGCCAGCAGTACGTACTTTATAAACTATGGCTACACCTTC. This encodes CASSTYFINYGYTF.

This chain joins TRBV20-1 and TRBJ2-3, with TRBD2 matching 8 bases. CDR3 length: 15 residues. Germline trimming cut 3 bases from V and 3 bases from J; bases unmatched to any gene: 8. Germline V gene data show CDR1 as DFQATT and CDR2 as SNEGSKA (reference sequence). DNA of the CDR3: TGCAGTGCTAGTTCGGGACTAGTGGTGACAGATACGCAGTATTTT. It yields the protein CSASSGLVVTDTQYF.

V usage is TRBV30 and J usage is TRBJ1-5; 7 bases fit TRBD1. The V and J ends lost 4 bases and 5 bases, in that order; junction bases with no gene match: 8. The length of the CDR3 is 14 residues. Germline-derived CDR1 and CDR2 are GTSNPN and SVGIG (reference sequence). CDR3 in DNA: TGTGCCTGGAACCCGACAGGGATAGATCAGCCCCAGCATTTT. Translation gives CAWNPTGIDQPQHF. The entire variable domain, with the rest obtained from reference TRBV30 and TRBJ1-5, is as follows: SQTIHQWPATLVQPVGSPLSLECTVEGTSNPNLYWYRQAAGRGLQLLFYSVGIGQISSEVPQNLSASRPQDRQFILSSKKLLLSDSGFYLCAWNPTGIDQPQHFGDGTRLSIL.

This chain uses TRBV27 with TRBJ2-7; 7 bases align to TRBD2. V lost 7 bases to trimming and J lost 1 base; unmatched junction nucleotides: 10. The germline gives CDR1 MNHEY, CDR2 SMNVEV (reference sequence). This CDR3 contains 15 residues. The CDR3 sequence is CASNMGGSGSYEQYV. CDR3 DNA sequence: TGTGCCAGCAACATGGGGGGGAGTGGGTCCTACGAGCAGTACGTC.